This T cell receptor (beta chain) was found in a study of T cell responses to AZD1222 COVID-19 vaccine. V dropped 4 bases and J dropped 0 bases, with 10 bases sitting between them. The germline V gene has CDR1 MNHEY and CDR2 SVGAGI. This CDR3 comprises 15 residues. Assay used: immunoSEQ multiplex PCR; TCRdb lists only in-frame clones, some missing. The sample has about 180,000 clones, approximately 92% seen once; the top ten hold approximately 0.98%. The sequence derives from an adult who received the MenACWY meningococcal vaccine as a control. The starting material was peripheral blood, obtained 28 days after the second dose of the MenACWY control vaccine. The chain has TRBV6-5 and TRBJ1-3, with D hard to call. The CDR3, as DNA: TGTGCCAGCAGTTTCAAATATCTCTCTGGAAACACCATATATTTT. Translated: CASSFKYLSGNTIYF.